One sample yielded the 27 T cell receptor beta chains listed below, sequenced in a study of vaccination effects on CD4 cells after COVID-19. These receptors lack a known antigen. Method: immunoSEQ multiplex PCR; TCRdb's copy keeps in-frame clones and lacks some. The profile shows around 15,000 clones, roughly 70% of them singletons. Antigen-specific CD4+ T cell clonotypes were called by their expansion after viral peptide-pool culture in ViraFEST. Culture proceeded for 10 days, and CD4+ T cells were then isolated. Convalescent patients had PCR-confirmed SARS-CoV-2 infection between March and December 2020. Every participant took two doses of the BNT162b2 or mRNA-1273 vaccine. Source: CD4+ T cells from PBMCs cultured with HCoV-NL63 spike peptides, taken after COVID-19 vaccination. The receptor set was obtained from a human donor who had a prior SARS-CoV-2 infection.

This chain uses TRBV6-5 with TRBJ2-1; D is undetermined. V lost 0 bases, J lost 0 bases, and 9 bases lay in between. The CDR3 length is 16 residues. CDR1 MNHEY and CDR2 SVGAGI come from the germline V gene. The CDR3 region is CASSYSWGSSYNEQFF. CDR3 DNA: TGTGCCAGCAGTTACTCTTGGGGTTCCTCCTACAATGAGCAGTTCTTC.

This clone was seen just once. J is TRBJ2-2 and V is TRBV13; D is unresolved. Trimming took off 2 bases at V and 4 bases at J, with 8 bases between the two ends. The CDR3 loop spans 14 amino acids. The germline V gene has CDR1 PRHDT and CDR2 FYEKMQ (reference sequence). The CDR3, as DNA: TGTGCCAGCAGCTTATATGGAATCACCGGGGAGCTGTTTTTT. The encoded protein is CASSLYGITGELFF.

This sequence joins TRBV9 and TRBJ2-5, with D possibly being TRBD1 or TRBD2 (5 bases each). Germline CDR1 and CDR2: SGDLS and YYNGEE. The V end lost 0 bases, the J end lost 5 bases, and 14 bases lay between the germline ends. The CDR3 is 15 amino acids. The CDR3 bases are TGTGCCAGCAGCGTAGCGGCTCCGGGGCAGGAGACCCAGTACTTC. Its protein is CASSVAAPGQETQYF.

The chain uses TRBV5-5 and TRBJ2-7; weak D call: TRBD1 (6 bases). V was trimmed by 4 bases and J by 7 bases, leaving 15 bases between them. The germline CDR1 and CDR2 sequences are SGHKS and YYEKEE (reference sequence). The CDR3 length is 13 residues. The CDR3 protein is CASSPEGVWEQYF. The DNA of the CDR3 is TGTGCCAGCAGCCCCGAGGGGGTCTGGGAGCAGTACTTC.

The CDR3 DNA reads TGTGCCAGCAGCTCCCTGTCGGGTCGCCAAGAGACCCAGTACTTC. This gives the protein CASSSLSGRQETQYF. J is TRBJ2-5 and V is TRBV11-2; D is unresolved. Trimming removed 4 bases from V and 1 base from J, with 13 bases in between. Germline V gives CDR1 SGHAT, CDR2 FQNNGV. The CDR3 is 15 residues long.

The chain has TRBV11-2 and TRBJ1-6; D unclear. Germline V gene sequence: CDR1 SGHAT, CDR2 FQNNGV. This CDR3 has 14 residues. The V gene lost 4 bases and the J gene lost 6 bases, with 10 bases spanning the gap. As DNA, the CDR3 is TGTGCCAGCAGCTCATCAGTGACTAATTCACCCCTCCACTTT. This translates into CASSSSVTNSPLHF.

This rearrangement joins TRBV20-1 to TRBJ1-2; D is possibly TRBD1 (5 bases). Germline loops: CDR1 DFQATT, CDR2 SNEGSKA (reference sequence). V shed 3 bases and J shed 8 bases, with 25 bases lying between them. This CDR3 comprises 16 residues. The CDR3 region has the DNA TGCAGTGCTAGTCTCCGGGTCGGTGAATTCGAGGGGGGCTACACCTTC. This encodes CSASLRVGEFEGGYTF.

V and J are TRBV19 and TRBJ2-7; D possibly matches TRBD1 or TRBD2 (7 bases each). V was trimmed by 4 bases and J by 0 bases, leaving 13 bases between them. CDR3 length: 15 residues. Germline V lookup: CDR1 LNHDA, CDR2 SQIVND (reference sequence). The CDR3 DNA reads TGTGCCAGTAGTACAGGGGGGGCTGGCTCCTACGAGCAGTACTTC. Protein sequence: CASSTGGAGSYEQYF.

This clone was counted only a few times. The CDR3 here is CASSSGQGNEQYF. The CDR3 DNA is TGTGCCAGCAGCTCAGGACAGGGTAACGAGCAGTACTTC. The rearrangement joins TRBV7-3 to TRBJ2-7; TRBD1 aligns across 8 bases. Germline loops: CDR1 SGHTA, CDR2 FQGTGA. Unmatched junction bases numbered 4, after V lost 4 bases and J lost 5 bases. CDR3 length equals 13 residues. The full variable domain, rest sourced from reference TRBV7-3 and TRBJ2-7, is GAGVSQTPSNKVTEKGKYVELRCDPISGHTALYWYRQSLGQGPEFLIYFQGTGAADDSGLPNDRFFAVRPEGSVSTLKIQRTERGDSAVYLCASSSGQGNEQYFGPGTRLTVT.

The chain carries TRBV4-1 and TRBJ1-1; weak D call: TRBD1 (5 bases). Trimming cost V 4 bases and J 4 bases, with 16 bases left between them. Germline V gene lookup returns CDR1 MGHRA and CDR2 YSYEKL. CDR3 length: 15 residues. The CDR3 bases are TGCGCCAGCAGCCGTCAACCGGGACTAAGCACTGAAGCTTTCTTT. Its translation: CASSRQPGLSTEAFF.

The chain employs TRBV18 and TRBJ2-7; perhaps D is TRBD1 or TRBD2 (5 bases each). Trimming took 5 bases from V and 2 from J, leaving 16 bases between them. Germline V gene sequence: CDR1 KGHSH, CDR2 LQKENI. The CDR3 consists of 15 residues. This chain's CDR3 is CASSEGTDPTYEQYF. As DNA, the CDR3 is TGTGCCAGCTCAGAAGGGACGGACCCTACCTACGAGCAGTACTTC.

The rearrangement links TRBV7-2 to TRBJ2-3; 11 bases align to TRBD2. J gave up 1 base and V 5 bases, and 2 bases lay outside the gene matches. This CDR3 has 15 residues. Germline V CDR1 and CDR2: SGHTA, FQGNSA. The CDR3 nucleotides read TGTGCCAGCAGCCGGGGACTAGCGGGCACAGATACGCAGTATTTT. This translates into CASSRGLAGTDTQYF. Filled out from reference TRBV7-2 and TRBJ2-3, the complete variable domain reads GAGVSQSPSNKVTEKGKDVELRCDPISGHTALYWYRQSLGQGLEFLIYFQGNSAPDKSGLPSDRFSAERTGGSVSTLTIQRTQQEDSAVYLCASSRGLAGTDTQYFGPGTRLTVL.

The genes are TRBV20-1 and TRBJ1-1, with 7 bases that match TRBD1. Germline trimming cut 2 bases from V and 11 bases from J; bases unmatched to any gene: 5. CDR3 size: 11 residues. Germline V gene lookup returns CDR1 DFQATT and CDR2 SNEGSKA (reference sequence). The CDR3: CSARRTGDAFF. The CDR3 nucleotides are TGCAGTGCTAGAAGGACAGGAGACGCTTTCTTT.

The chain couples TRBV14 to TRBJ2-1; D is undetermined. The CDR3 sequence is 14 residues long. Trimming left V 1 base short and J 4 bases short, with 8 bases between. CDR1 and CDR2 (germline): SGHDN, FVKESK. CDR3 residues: CASSQGNIYNEQFF. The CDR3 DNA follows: TGTGCCAGCAGCCAAGGAAACATTTACAATGAGCAGTTCTTC.

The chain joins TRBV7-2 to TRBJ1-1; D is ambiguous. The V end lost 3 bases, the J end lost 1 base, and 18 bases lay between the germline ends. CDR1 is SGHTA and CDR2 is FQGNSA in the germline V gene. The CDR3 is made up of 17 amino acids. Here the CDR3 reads CASSLFRSNAPNTEAFF. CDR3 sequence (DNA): TGTGCCAGCAGCTTGTTCAGAAGTAACGCTCCGAACACTGAAGCTTTCTTT.

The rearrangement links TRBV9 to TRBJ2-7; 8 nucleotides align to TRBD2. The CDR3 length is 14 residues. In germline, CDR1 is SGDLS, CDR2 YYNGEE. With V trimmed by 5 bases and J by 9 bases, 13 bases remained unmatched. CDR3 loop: CASSIAGTDGGQYF. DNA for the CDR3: TGTGCCAGCAGTATAGCGGGAACGGACGGGGGGCAGTACTTC.

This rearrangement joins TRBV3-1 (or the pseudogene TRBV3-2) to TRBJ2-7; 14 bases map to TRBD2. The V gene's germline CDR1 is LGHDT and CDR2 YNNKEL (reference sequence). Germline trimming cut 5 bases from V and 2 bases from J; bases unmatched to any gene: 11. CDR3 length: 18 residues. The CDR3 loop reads CASSRGTSGGLIPYEQYF. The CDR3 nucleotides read TGTGCCAGCAGCAGGGGGACTAGCGGGGGCCTAATACCCTACGAGCAGTACTTC.

As DNA, the CDR3 is TGTGCCAGCAGTGGTAAAACAGGGTCTGGGCAGCCCCAGCATTTT. It encodes CASSGKTGSGQPQHF. The chain couples TRBV2 to TRBJ1-5; D may be TRBD1 (6 bases). The germline V gene encodes CDR1 SNHLY and CDR2 FYNNEI. The CDR3 loop spans 15 amino acids. V lost 4 bases and J lost 7, with 17 bases in between.

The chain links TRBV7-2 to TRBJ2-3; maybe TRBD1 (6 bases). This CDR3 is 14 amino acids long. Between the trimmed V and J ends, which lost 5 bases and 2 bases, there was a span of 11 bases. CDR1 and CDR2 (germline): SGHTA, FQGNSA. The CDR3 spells CASSKRTATDTQYF. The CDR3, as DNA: TGTGCCAGCAGCAAACGGACAGCCACAGATACGCAGTATTTT.

CDR3 amino acids: CASSQKTSSTDTQYF. The CDR3 nucleotides are TGTGCCAGTAGTCAGAAGACTAGCTCTACAGATACGCAGTATTTT. The chain uses TRBV19 and TRBJ2-3; 7 bases match TRBD2. Germline lookup yields CDR1 LNHDA and CDR2 SQIVND (reference sequence). The ends lost 5 bases at V and 3 bases at J; junction bases unmatched: 8. This CDR3 is 15 amino acids long.

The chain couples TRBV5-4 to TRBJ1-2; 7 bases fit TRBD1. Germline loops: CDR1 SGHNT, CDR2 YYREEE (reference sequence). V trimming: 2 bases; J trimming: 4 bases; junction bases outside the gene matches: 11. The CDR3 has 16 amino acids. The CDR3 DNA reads TGTGCCAGCAGCTTCTCTGGGGCAGGGGGAGGCTATGGCTACACCTTC. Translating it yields CASSFSGAGGGYGYTF.

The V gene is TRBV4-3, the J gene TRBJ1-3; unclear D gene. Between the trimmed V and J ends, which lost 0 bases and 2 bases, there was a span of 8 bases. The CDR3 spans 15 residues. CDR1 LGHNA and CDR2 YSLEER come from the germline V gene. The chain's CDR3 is CASSQERHPGNTIYF. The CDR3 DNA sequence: TGCGCCAGCAGCCAAGAAAGGCATCCTGGAAACACCATATATTTT.

The chain's CDR3 is CASSPRRDSSYEQYF. DNA of the CDR3: TGTGCCAGCTCACCCCGCAGGGATAGCTCCTACGAGCAGTACTTC. The genes are TRBV18 and TRBJ2-7, with D possibly matching TRBD1 (5 bases). Looked up from germline, CDR1 is KGHSH and CDR2 is LQKENI. The V end was cut by 3 bases, the J end by 0 bases, with 12 bases between. The CDR3 is made up of 15 amino acids.

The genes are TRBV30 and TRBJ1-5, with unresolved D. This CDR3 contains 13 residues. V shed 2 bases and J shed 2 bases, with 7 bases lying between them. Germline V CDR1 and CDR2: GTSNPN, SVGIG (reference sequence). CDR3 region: CAWSLSGNQPQHF. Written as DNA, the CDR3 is TGTGCCTGGAGTTTGAGTGGCAATCAGCCCCAGCATTTT.

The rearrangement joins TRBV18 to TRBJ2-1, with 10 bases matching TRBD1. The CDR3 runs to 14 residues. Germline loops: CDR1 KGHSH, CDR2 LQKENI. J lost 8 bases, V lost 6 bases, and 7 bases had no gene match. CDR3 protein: CASSGQGEGYEQFF. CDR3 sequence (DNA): TGTGCCAGCTCTGGACAGGGGGAAGGCTATGAGCAGTTCTTC.

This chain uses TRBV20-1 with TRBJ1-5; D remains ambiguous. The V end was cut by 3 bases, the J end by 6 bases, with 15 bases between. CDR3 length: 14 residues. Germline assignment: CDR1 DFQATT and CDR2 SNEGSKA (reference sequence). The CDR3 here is CSASPPSRTQPQHF. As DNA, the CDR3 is TGCAGTGCTAGTCCCCCCAGCCGGACTCAGCCCCAGCATTTT.

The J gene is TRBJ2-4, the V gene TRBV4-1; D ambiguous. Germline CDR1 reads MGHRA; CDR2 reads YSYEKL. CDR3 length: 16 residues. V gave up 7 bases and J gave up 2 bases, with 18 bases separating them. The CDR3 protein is CASTLDPLGSKNIQYF. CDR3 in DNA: TGCGCCAGCACCCTCGACCCTCTTGGATCCAAAAACATTCAGTACTTC.